This T cell receptor (beta chain) is drawn from a study of control samples from healthy donors and cancer patients. Generated by immunoSEQ multiplex PCR, the TCRdb table keeps only in-frame clones and is missing some. Of some 120,000 clones in the sample, 88% were seen once. This clone was recorded once. Trimming left V 4 bases short and J 7 bases short, with 17 bases between. The CDR3 is made up of 16 amino acids. Germline CDR1 reads MGHRA; CDR2 reads YSYEKL. The rearrangement joins TRBV4-1 to TRBJ1-6; D gene uncertain. This TCR derives from an older woman in good health. Sequencing used blood. The CDR3 here is CASSRRVRGSNSPLHF. In DNA form, the CDR3 reads TGCGCCAGCAGCCGTAGGGTGAGAGGGTCGAATTCACCCCTCCACTTT.